The entry that follows covers one TCR beta chain sequence. The data derive from a study of blood T cell repertoires in COVID-19. Across the whole study: The cDNA or gDNA used as material had been derived from T cells, B-cell-depleted T cells, or PBMCs.

Per the original data handling: Amplification with reference gene primers provided the estimates of nucleated cell counts. Assay used: immunoSEQ multiplex PCR; TCRdb lists only in-frame clones, some missing. V and J calls and clone size are as listed in that table; D and trimming were resolved from the DNA. The sample holds 100,000 to 150,000 clones, 75% to 90% seen once. Sequencing was performed on peripheral blood. This receptor was identified in a man in his 70s with active or convalescent COVID-19.

CDR3 loop: CASSLAARGTEAFF. The CDR3 coding sequence is TGTGCCAGCAGCTTAGCGGCAAGGGGGACTGAAGCTTTCTTT. The rearrangement joins TRBV7-9 to TRBJ1-1; D is possibly TRBD1 (6 bases). V lost 0 bases and J lost 5, with 10 bases in between. Germline loops: CDR1 SEHNR, CDR2 FQNEAQ (reference sequence). The CDR3 extends over 14 amino acids.